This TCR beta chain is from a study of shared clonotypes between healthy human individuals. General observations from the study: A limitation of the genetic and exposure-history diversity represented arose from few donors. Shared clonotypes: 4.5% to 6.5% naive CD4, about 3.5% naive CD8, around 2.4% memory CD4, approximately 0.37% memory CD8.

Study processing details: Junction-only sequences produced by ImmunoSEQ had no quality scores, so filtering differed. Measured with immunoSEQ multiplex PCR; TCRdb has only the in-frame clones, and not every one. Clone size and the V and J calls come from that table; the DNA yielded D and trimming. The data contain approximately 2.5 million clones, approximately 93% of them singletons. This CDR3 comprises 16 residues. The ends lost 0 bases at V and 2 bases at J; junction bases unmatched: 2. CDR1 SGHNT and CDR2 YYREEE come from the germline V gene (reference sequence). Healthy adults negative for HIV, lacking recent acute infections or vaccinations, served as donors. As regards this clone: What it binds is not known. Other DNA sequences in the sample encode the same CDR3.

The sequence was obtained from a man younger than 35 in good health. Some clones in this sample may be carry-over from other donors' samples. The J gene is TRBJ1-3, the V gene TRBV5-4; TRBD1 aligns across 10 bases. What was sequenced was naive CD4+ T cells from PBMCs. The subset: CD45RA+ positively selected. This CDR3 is CASSLGQGAPGNTIYF. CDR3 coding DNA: TGTGCCAGCAGCTTGGGACAGGGGGCACCTGGAAACACCATATATTTT.